Below, 12 T cell receptor beta chains from the same sample are listed, as sequenced in a study of tumor-infiltrating lymphocytes in primary liver carcinoma. Total RNA (approximately 450 ng) served as template for TCR beta cDNA synthesis primed by a constant-region primer. TCR beta libraries came from three nested multiplex PCR rounds using slightly modified ARM-PCR. Rounds one and two of PCR, each of 9 to 11 cycles, were primed with TRBV1-TRBV30 forward primers and a C-beta reverse primer. MiXCR was run by TCRdb on the multiplex PCR reads, yielding one entry per CDR3 protein. The sample lists 100,000 to 150,000 distinct CDR3 sequences, around 64% seen once, with 7.5% to 8.5% in the top ten. Co-extraction of RNA and DNA was performed on about 18-33 mg of unsorted bulk tissue. Sequenced: liver tumor tissue from sampling region 3. The subset was: tumor region T3, left-lateral pole. The receptors were sampled from a woman aged 60-75 years with primary liver carcinoma and hepatitis B virus infection.

This clonotype was seen many times. CDR3 nucleotides: TGTGCCAGCAGTCAAAAAGGCCGGGTGACTGAGCAGTTCTTC. Its protein product is CASSQKGRVTEQFF. The chain uses TRBV6-6 and TRBJ2-1; no clear D gene. Looked up from germline, CDR1 is MNHNY and CDR2 is SVGAGI (reference sequence). The germline V and J ends were trimmed by 5 bases and 9 bases, with 17 bases remaining between them. The CDR3 runs 14 residues.

This clonotype has at least ten counts. V gene TRBV6-2 or TRBV6-3 combines with J gene TRBJ2-3, with TRBD2 matching 7 bases. Trimming at V came to 6 bases and at J to 0 bases, leaving 18 bases not matched to a gene. The CDR3 sequence is 19 residues long. CDR1 MNHEY and CDR2 SVGEGT come from the germline V gene. CDR3 in DNA: TGTGCCAGCAGAAATCCTAGCGGTTGGCTTTGGTCTAGCACAGATACGCAGTATTTT. Its protein product is CASRNPSGWLWSSTDTQYF.

This clonotype was seen more than once but under ten times. This chain connects TRBV21-1 to TRBJ1-1; the tabulated D call, TRBD1, remains unverified against the DNA. TRBV21-1 is termed a pseudogene. This CDR3 has 15 amino acids. CDR3 in DNA: TGTGCCAGCAGGGATCGGACAGGTCCGAACACTGAAGCTTTCTTT. Translated, it gives CASRDRTGPNTEAFF.

Comment on this clonotype: This CDR3 is missing its conserved last phenylalanine or tryptophan, likely due to a read error. The chain joins TRBV28 to TRBJ1-5, with 7 bases aligning to TRBD1. CDR3 length: 16 residues. The junction had 10 bases not matched to a gene; V was cut back by 8 bases and J by 0 bases. CDR1 is MDHEN, CDR2 SYDVKM, per germline. CDR3: CASLLGGHYSNQPQHL. The DNA for the CDR3 is TGTGCCAGCTTACTAGGGGGCCACTATAGCAATCAGCCCCAGCATCTT.

In regard to this clonotype: This is likely a read error, given that the CDR3 carries no conserved phenylalanine or tryptophan at its end. The V and J genes are TRBV7-9 and TRBJ2-1; D may be TRBD1 or TRBD2 (5 bases each). The ends were cut back, 0 bases at V and 3 bases at J, with 12 bases in the middle. The germline V gene encodes CDR1 SEHNR and CDR2 FQNEAQ (reference sequence). This CDR3 is built from 16 residues. The CDR3 protein is CASSLAGTPGYNEQFS. The CDR3 DNA reads TGTGCCAGCAGCTTAGCTGGGACCCCGGGCTACAATGAGCAGTTCTCC.

Many counts were recorded for this clonotype. This rearrangement joins TRBV7-9 to TRBJ2-1; a possible D gene is TRBD2 (6 bases). The CDR3 length is 14 residues. V was shortened by 6 bases and J by 4 bases, with 13 bases between the two germline ends. CDR1 is SEHNR and CDR2 is FQNEAQ in the germline V gene (reference sequence). The CDR3 region is CASSSSSGYNEQFF. The CDR3 nucleotides are TGTGCCAGCAGTTCCTCAAGCGGGTACAATGAGCAGTTCTTC.

The gene calls are TRBV28 and TRBJ2-7; a weak D match, TRBD2 (5 bases). Germline values: CDR1 MDHEN, CDR2 SYDVKM. The CDR3 loop spans 14 amino acids. Between the trimmed V and J ends, which lost 2 bases and 7 bases, there was a span of 15 bases. CDR3 residues: CASSLPQDSREQYF. CDR3 DNA sequence: TGTGCCAGCAGTTTACCCCAGGACTCCAGGGAGCAGTACTTC. Based on the CDR3 plus reference TRBV28 and TRBJ2-7, the full variable domain is DVKVTQSSRYLVKRTGEKVFLECVQDMDHENMFWYRQDPGLGLRLIYFSYDVKMKEKGDIPEGYSVSREKKERFSLILESASTNQTSMYLCASSLPQDSREQYFGPGTRLTVT.

This clonotype came up many times. This rearrangement joins TRBV12-3 or TRBV12-4 to TRBJ1-2; 10 nucleotides match TRBD1. The V segment lost 3 bases and the J segment 7 bases; nucleotides outside the gene matches: 2. The CDR3 runs to 13 residues. CDR3 nucleotides: TGTGCCAGCAGTTTCCGACAGGGGGCTGGCTACACCTTC. Its translation is CASSFRQGAGYTF.

Notes on this clonotype: Lacking the conserved final phenylalanine or tryptophan, this CDR3 likely reflects a read error. This chain links TRBV11-3 with TRBJ2-1; D is tentatively TRBD1 or TRBD2 (5 bases each). CDR3 length: 12 residues. Germline V gives CDR1 SGHNT, CDR2 YENEEA. The CDR3 is CTSSLDWGKQFL. The CDR3 nucleotides read TGTACCAGCAGCTTAGACTGGGGGAAGCAGTTCTTA.

With regard to this clonotype: A much larger clone sits a single nucleotide away, making a read error possible. The chain employs TRBV28 and TRBJ1-5; D is undetermined. The germline V gene has CDR1 MDHEN and CDR2 SYDVKM. The ends were cut back, 9 bases at V and 4 bases at J, with 10 bases in the middle. The CDR3 totals 12 residues. For the CDR3, the DNA is TGTGCCAGACATTCCCCGAATCAGCCCCAGCATTTT. Protein product: CARHSPNQPQHF. Combining the CDR3 with reference TRBV28 and TRBJ1-5 gives the whole variable domain DVKVTQSSRYLVKRTGEKVFLECVQDMDHENMFWYRQDPGLGLRLIYFSYDVKMKEKGDIPEGYSVSREKKERFSLILESASTNQTSMYLCARHSPNQPQHFGDGTRLSIL.

This clonotype was found a few times. This clone may be a read error of a much larger clone one base away. The genes are TRBV12-3 or TRBV12-4 and TRBJ1-1; the D gene is possibly TRBD1 (6 bases). The CDR3 contains 15 residues. The CDR3 nucleotides read TGTACCAGCAGTCTTTGGACAGCGCCCAACACTGAAGCTTTCTTT. Protein product: CTSSLWTAPNTEAFF.

Comment on this clonotype: The conserved closing phenylalanine or tryptophan is absent in this CDR3, likely reflecting a read error. The chain joins TRBV5-5 to TRBJ2-2, with TRBD1 identical over 8 bases. The CDR3 covers 15 residues. Per germline, CDR1 SGHKS and CDR2 YYEKEE (reference sequence). CDR3 amino acids: CASRAATGDTGDLFS. DNA of the CDR3: TGTGCCAGCAGGGCCGCGACAGGGGACACCGGGGACCTGTTTTCT.